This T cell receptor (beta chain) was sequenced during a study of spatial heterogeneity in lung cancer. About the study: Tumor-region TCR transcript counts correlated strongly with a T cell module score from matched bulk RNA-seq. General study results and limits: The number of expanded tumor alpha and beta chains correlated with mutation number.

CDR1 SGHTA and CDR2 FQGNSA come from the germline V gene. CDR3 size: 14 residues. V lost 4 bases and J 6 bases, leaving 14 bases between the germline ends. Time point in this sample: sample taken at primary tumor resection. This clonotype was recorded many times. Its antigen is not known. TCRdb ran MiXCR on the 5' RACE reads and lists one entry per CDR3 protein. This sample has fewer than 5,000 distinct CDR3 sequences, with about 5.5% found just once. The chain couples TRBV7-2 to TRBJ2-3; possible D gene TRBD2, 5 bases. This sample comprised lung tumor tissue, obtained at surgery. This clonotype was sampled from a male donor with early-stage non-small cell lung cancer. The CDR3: CASSYGPASDTQYF. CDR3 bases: TGTGCCAGCAGCTATGGGCCAGCTAGCGATACGCAGTATTTT.